Following are 9 T cell receptor beta chains from one sample sequenced in a study of tumor-infiltrating lymphocytes in primary liver carcinoma. A constant-region primer primed TCR beta cDNA synthesis from 400 to 600 ng of total RNA. ARM-PCR was slightly modified, and three nested multiplex PCR rounds with it gave rise to the TCR beta libraries. Each of the first two PCR rounds ran approximately 11 cycles with TRBV1-TRBV30 forward and C-beta reverse primers. TCRdb reprocessed the multiplex PCR reads with MiXCR, giving one entry per CDR3 protein. The sample lists approximately 330,000 distinct CDR3 sequences, 65% occurring once. The study extracted blood RNA from unsorted whole blood and also extracted germline DNA. The sequenced sample consisted of peripheral blood. The receptors were gathered from a middle-aged man with primary liver carcinoma and hepatitis B virus infection.

Remarks on this clonotype: A much larger clone is a single base away; this may be a read error. V gene TRBV5-5 combines with J gene TRBJ1-5; tentatively, D is TRBD1 (5 bases). V shed 2 bases and J shed 4 bases, with 13 bases lying between them. Germline CDR1 is SGHKS and CDR2 is YYEKEE (reference sequence). This CDR3 contains 15 residues. The CDR3 DNA follows: TGTGCCAGCAGCTTAGAACAGAGGGGTAATCAGCCCCAGCATTTT. This gives the protein CASSLEQRGNQPQHF.

A remark on this clonotype: Compared with germline, one end of the junction differs, possibly owing to a read error. The chain combines TRBV30 with TRBJ2-1; D is uncertain. The V gene's germline CDR1 is GTSNPN and CDR2 SVGIG (reference sequence). CDR3 size: 13 residues. The CDR3 reads CAWSVRAVHELFF. CDR3 bases: TGTGCCTGGAGTGTACGGGCAGTCCATGAGCTGTTCTTC.

This clonotype was observed a single time. The chain combines TRBV6-6 with TRBJ2-7; 10 bases line up with TRBD2. Germline trimming cut 2 bases from V and 3 bases from J; bases unmatched to any gene: 28. This CDR3 contains 23 residues. Germline CDR1 is MNHNY and CDR2 is SVGAGI (reference sequence). The CDR3 sequence is CASSYLGEREGPRYLGRVYEQYF. The CDR3 DNA reads TGTGCCAGCAGTTACCTGGGGGAGCGGGAGGGCCCACGATACCTCGGCCGCGTCTACGAGCAGTACTTC.

The CDR3 region is CASNYSLAGGGSSEQFF. In nucleotides, the CDR3 is TGTGCCAGCAATTACTCCCTAGCGGGAGGGGGGTCCAGTGAGCAGTTCTTC. J is TRBJ2-1 and V is TRBV12-3 or TRBV12-4; 12 bases align to TRBD2. This CDR3 has 17 residues. The V segment lost 7 bases and the J segment 9 bases; nucleotides outside the gene matches: 16.

Turning to this clonotype: Because the CDR3 is missing its conserved closing phenylalanine or tryptophan, this is likely a read error. The V and J genes are TRBV10-3 and TRBJ1-2, with 10 positions matching TRBD1. Trimming cost V 4 bases and J 4 bases; bases outside gene matches: 3. Germline CDR1 reads ENHRY; CDR2 reads SYGVKD. This CDR3 has 14 amino acids. CDR3 protein: CAISGTGGSYGYTI. The CDR3 region has the DNA TGTGCCATCAGTGGGACAGGGGGGAGCTATGGCTACACCATC.

Comments on this clonotype: Possible read error: a much larger clone is one base away. This CDR3 is CSIDGGKGYTF. The CDR3 DNA sequence: TGCAGCATTGATGGAGGGAAGGGCTACACCTTC. The V call is TRBV29-1, the J call TRBJ1-2; D call uncertain. The CDR3 extends over 11 amino acids. Germline CDR1 reads SQVTM; CDR2 reads ANQGSEA.

About this clonotype itself: A junction end diverges from the germline sequence, so it may reflect a read error. V gene TRBV5-4 combines with J gene TRBJ2-6; D assignment may be TRBD1 or TRBD2 (5 bases each). Looked up from germline, CDR1 is SGHNT and CDR2 is YYREEE (reference sequence). This CDR3 is 16 amino acids long. CDR3 sequence reads: CASSLGDDSGANVLIF. CDR3 sequence (DNA): TGTGCCAGCAGCTTGGGGGACGACTCTGGGGCCAACGTCCTGATTTTC.

A word on this clonotype: Germline is not matched at one junction end, which may reflect a read error. The rearrangement joins TRBV6-6 to TRBJ2-7; possibly TRBD1 or TRBD2 for D (5 bases each). Per the germline V gene, CDR1 is MNHNY and CDR2 is SVGAGI (reference sequence). This CDR3 has 14 residues. The CDR3 loop is CDSSKTGASYEQYF. In nucleotides, the CDR3 is TGTGACAGCAGTAAAACCGGGGCCTCTTACGAGCAGTACTTC.

The V call is TRBV30, the J call TRBJ2-7, with TRBD2 identical over 9 bases. Trimming cost V 0 bases and J 9 bases; bases outside gene matches: 9. Germline values: CDR1 GTSNPN, CDR2 SVGIG (reference sequence). This CDR3 comprises 14 residues. CDR3 bases: TGTGCCTGGAGTGTACGCGGGAGGGTCGACGGGCAGTACTTC. The encoded protein is CAWSVRGRVDGQYF. The full variable domain, in which reference TRBV30 and TRBJ2-7 provide the parts outside the CDR3, is SQTIHQWPATLVQPVGSPLSLECTVEGTSNPNLYWYRQAAGRGLQLLFYSVGIGQISSEVPQNLSASRPQDRQFILSSKKLLLSDSGFYLCAWSVRGRVDGQYFGPGTRLTVT.